Each of the 31 T cell receptor beta chains below was sequenced from the same sample in a study of cytomegalovirus exposure and HLA in healthy donors. TCRdb's copy holds only in-frame clones and misses some; the assay was immunoSEQ multiplex PCR. Of 150,000 to 200,000 clones detected, around nine tenths appear once; the ten largest clones hold about 2.5%. Input material: PBMCs. Source of these receptors: a young man in good health and CMV-seropositive.

The chain combines TRBV4-3 with TRBJ1-1; D may be TRBD1 (6 bases). The CDR3 has 14 amino acids. Germline loops: CDR1 LGHNA, CDR2 YSLEER. With 5 bases removed from V and 10 bases from J, the gap between germline ends came to 20 bases. The CDR3 here is CASSYTGTKIGAFF. The CDR3 DNA reads as TGCGCCAGCAGCTACACCGGGACAAAGATTGGAGCTTTCTTT.

This rearrangement joins TRBV4-3 to TRBJ1-3; D unclear. The CDR3 has 17 residues. Trimming took 5 bases from V and 0 from J, leaving 17 bases between them. Germline V gene data show CDR1 as LGHNA and CDR2 as YSLEER. The chain's CDR3 is CASSVQSTPNSGNTIYF. The CDR3 bases are TGCGCCAGCAGCGTACAGAGTACACCTAACTCTGGAAACACCATATATTTT.

The CDR3 loop reads CASSPSSGPSSYNEQFF. The DNA of the CDR3 is TGCGCCAGCAGCCCGTCTAGCGGGCCAAGCTCCTACAATGAGCAGTTCTTC. This chain links TRBV5-1 with TRBJ2-1, with TRBD2 matching over 8 bases. The CDR3 loop spans 17 amino acids. The germline V gene has CDR1 SGHRS and CDR2 YFSETQ. V lost 4 bases to trimming and J lost 0 bases; unmatched junction nucleotides: 9.

This chain joins TRBV5-1 and TRBJ2-3; D not resolved. The CDR3 spans 13 residues. CDR1 SGHRS and CDR2 YFSETQ come from the germline V gene. V lost 0 bases and J 11 bases, leaving 13 bases between the germline ends. The CDR3 DNA reads as TGCGCCAGCAGCTTGGTATGGGCTGATGGGCAGTATTTT. This codes for CASSLVWADGQYF.

In its sample, this clone was seen once. The rearrangement links TRBV19 to TRBJ2-4; 11 positions match TRBD1. CDR1 is LNHDA, CDR2 SQIVND, per germline (reference sequence). V gave up 5 bases and J gave up 8 bases; unmatched junction bases: 5. The CDR3 runs to 14 residues. Here the CDR3 DNA reads TGTGCCAGTAGTTTAGGACAGGGGGCCGACATTCAGTACTTC. Protein sequence: CASSLGQGADIQYF.

The chain has TRBV5-6 and TRBJ2-7; 7 nucleotides align to TRBD2. Trimming took 6 bases from V and 4 from J; bases not matched to a gene: 13. CDR3 length equals 15 residues. Germline assignment: CDR1 SGHDT and CDR2 YYEEEE. DNA of the CDR3: TGTGCCAGCAACGCCCCCGGCGGGAGTGGATACGAGCAGTACTTC. Translation: CASNAPGGSGYEQYF.

This chain links TRBV6-5 with TRBJ2-7; TRBD2 aligns across 8 bases. The germline CDR1 and CDR2 sequences are MNHEY and SVGAGI. The CDR3 runs to 15 residues. V lost 6 bases and J lost 0; bases outside the gene matches: 7. The CDR3 region is CASRYSGASSYEQYF. CDR3 sequence (DNA): TGTGCCAGCAGATATAGCGGGGCCAGCTCCTACGAGCAGTACTTC.

This clone occurred once. The chain employs TRBV7-2 and TRBJ2-1; a weak D match, TRBD1 (5 bases). This CDR3 region has 16 residues. Germline V lookup: CDR1 SGHTA, CDR2 FQGNSA. The V gene lost 4 bases and the J gene lost 5 bases, with 18 bases spanning the gap. CDR3 in DNA: TGTGCCAGCAGCTCCCAAGGGGCCGTCCCCCACAATGAGCAGTTCTTC. Amino acids: CASSSQGAVPHNEQFF.

This chain joins TRBV13 and TRBJ1-2; D is possibly TRBD1 (5 bases). The germline CDR1 and CDR2 sequences are PRHDT and FYEKMQ (reference sequence). V shed 5 bases and J shed 6 bases, with 10 bases lying between them. The CDR3 runs 12 residues. The CDR3 reads CASSLGGDGYTF. CDR3 DNA sequence: TGTGCCAGCAGCCTGGGAGGGGATGGCTACACCTTC.

This sequence joins TRBV19 and TRBJ1-1, with D maybe TRBD1 (6 bases). The germline V gene encodes CDR1 LNHDA and CDR2 SQIVND (reference sequence). Trimming stripped 4 bases from V and 2 bases from J, with 32 bases between. This CDR3 region has 21 residues. CDR3 region: CASSTQLPGRDTPPPNTEAFF. The CDR3 nucleotides read TGTGCCAGTAGTACACAACTTCCCGGACGGGACACCCCACCCCCTAACACTGAAGCTTTCTTT.

V usage is TRBV7-9 and J usage is TRBJ2-7; tentative D call: TRBD2 (5 bases). The V gene's germline CDR1 is SEHNR and CDR2 FQNEAQ (reference sequence). This CDR3 has 14 residues. V was clipped by 5 bases and J by 2 bases, with 13 bases between them. CDR3: CASSMTNSPYEQYF. The CDR3 DNA reads TGTGCCAGCAGCATGACTAACTCCCCCTACGAGCAGTACTTC.

The rearrangement links TRBV7-9 to TRBJ2-5; 12 nucleotides agree with TRBD1. The CDR3 length is 16 residues. Germline trimming cut 2 bases from V and 5 bases from J; bases unmatched to any gene: 6. CDR1 SEHNR and CDR2 FQNEAQ come from the germline V gene (reference sequence). CDR3 DNA sequence: TGTGCCAGCAGCTTATATCGGGACAGGGGGCCGGAGACCCAGTACTTC. Amino acids: CASSLYRDRGPETQYF.

The chain uses TRBV6-1 and TRBJ2-3; 9 nucleotides align to TRBD2. Looked up from germline, CDR1 is MNHNS and CDR2 is SASEGT. The V and J ends lost 4 bases and 5 bases, in that order; junction bases with no gene match: 4. This CDR3 is built from 14 residues. CDR3 amino acids: CASSVSGRRDTQYF. CDR3 coding DNA: TGTGCCAGCAGTGTCAGCGGGAGGCGAGATACGCAGTATTTT.

V gene TRBV7-3 combines with J gene TRBJ2-1; TRBD2 matches at 11 bases. CDR1 is SGHTA, CDR2 FQGTGA, per germline. This CDR3 spans 16 amino acids. V gave up 4 bases and J gave up 4 bases; unmatched junction bases: 6. CDR3 sequence reads: CASSSSLAGGYNEQFF. In DNA, the CDR3 is TGTGCCAGCAGCTCTTCCCTAGCGGGGGGTTACAATGAGCAGTTCTTC.

The rearrangement links TRBV28 to TRBJ1-5; D possibly corresponds to TRBD1 (5 bases). The V gene's germline CDR1 is MDHEN and CDR2 SYDVKM. The germline V and J ends were trimmed by 6 bases and 0 bases, with 18 bases remaining between them. This CDR3 has 17 residues. In DNA form, the CDR3 reads TGTGCCAGCAGCCTTGCGCTCGGACATCTTAGCAATCAGCCCCAGCATTTT. Translation: CASSLALGHLSNQPQHF.

The J gene is TRBJ2-4, the V gene TRBV4-3, with 9 nucleotides matching TRBD1. V lost 0 bases to trimming and J lost 6 bases; unmatched junction nucleotides: 3. Germline loops: CDR1 LGHNA, CDR2 YSLEER. The CDR3 length is 15 residues. CDR3 amino acids: CASSQDLDRGNIQYF. The CDR3 DNA reads TGCGCCAGCAGCCAAGATTTGGACAGGGGAAACATTCAGTACTTC.

The J gene is TRBJ2-5, the V gene TRBV6-1; 8 nucleotides agree with TRBD2. Per the germline V gene, CDR1 is MNHNS and CDR2 is SASEGT. Losses at the gene ends were 4 bases for V and 5 bases for J; bases not matched to a gene: 12. This CDR3 spans 16 amino acids. The CDR3 nucleotides read TGTGCCAGCAGTGCCTTGGCGGGACTAGATTTGGAGACCCAGTACTTC. Its protein product is CASSALAGLDLETQYF.

The chain uses TRBV2 and TRBJ1-1, with unresolved D. Germline loops: CDR1 SNHLY, CDR2 FYNNEI. This CDR3 comprises 14 residues. The V and J ends lost 0 bases and 7 bases respectively, with 12 bases between them. The CDR3 bases are TGTGCCAGCAGTGAAGCTGGAGGTTCGGGTGAAGCTTTCTTT. As protein: CASSEAGGSGEAFF.

This sequence joins TRBV4-3 and TRBJ2-1; 8 bases match TRBD1. CDR3 length equals 16 residues. Germline CDR1 and CDR2: LGHNA and YSLEER. The ends lost 4 bases at V and 8 bases at J; junction bases unmatched: 13. Written as DNA, the CDR3 is TGCGCCAGCAGCCGCGGAACGGGACAGGAGGGGTATGAGCAGTTCTTC. Residues: CASSRGTGQEGYEQFF.

The chain links TRBV11-3 to TRBJ2-7; TRBD1 matches 8 bases. Germline-derived CDR1 and CDR2 are SGHNT and YENEEA. CDR3 length: 18 amino acids. The J segment lost 1 base and the V segment lost 0 bases, leaving 11 bases of the junction unmatched. The CDR3 DNA follows: TGTGCCAGCAGCTTAGAACGCAGTCGACAGGGGCGATCCTACGAGCAGTACTTC. This codes for CASSLERSRQGRSYEQYF.

The chain has TRBV28 and TRBJ2-7; D is perhaps TRBD2 (5 bases). The CDR3 sequence is 13 residues long. CDR1 MDHEN and CDR2 SYDVKM come from the germline V gene. Trimming took 4 bases from V and 5 from J, leaving 12 bases between them. This CDR3 reads CASSSLRDDEQYF. DNA of the CDR3: TGTGCCAGCAGTTCGCTCCGGGATGACGAGCAGTACTTC.

This clone has just a few counts. The chain employs TRBV27 and TRBJ2-1; D remains unclear. V was shortened by 5 bases and J by 8 bases, with 13 bases between the two germline ends. This CDR3 has 13 residues. Germline CDR1 is MNHEY and CDR2 is SMNVEV (reference sequence). CDR3 nucleotides: TGTGCCAGCAGTACGCCTTTTAGTGATGAGCAGTTCTTC. Its translation: CASSTPFSDEQFF.

As regards this clone: The same CDR3 arises from other DNA sequences in this sample as well. The chain has TRBV9 and TRBJ2-3; possible D gene TRBD2, 5 bases. The CDR3 has 13 residues. V gave up 3 bases and J gave up 2 bases, with 7 bases separating them. Germline V gene lookup returns CDR1 SGDLS and CDR2 YYNGEE. The CDR3 nucleotides are TGTGCCAGCAGCGCGGGGAACACAGATACGCAGTATTTT. It translates to CASSAGNTDTQYF.

This clone was recorded once. The chain joins TRBV28 to TRBJ2-3; D remains ambiguous. Trimming removed 6 bases at V and 6 bases at J, with 7 bases between. CDR1 is MDHEN, CDR2 SYDVKM, per germline. CDR3 length equals 11 residues. The chain's CDR3 is CASSTWDTQYF. CDR3 bases: TGTGCCAGCAGCACTTGGGATACGCAGTATTTT.

The chain's CDR3 is CASSYSPVNSYEQYF. Here the CDR3 DNA reads TGTGCCAGCAGTTACAGCCCTGTAAACTCCTACGAGCAGTACTTC. The V call is TRBV6-5, the J call TRBJ2-7; no clear D. Germline loops: CDR1 MNHEY, CDR2 SVGAGI. The CDR3 has 15 amino acids. V lost 2 bases to trimming and J lost 0 bases, with 11 bases between them.

The chain links TRBV18 to TRBJ2-7; unclear D gene. Trimming took 6 bases from V and 3 from J, leaving 12 bases between them. The CDR3 has 13 residues. Germline CDR1 reads KGHSH; CDR2 reads LQKENI. The CDR3 protein is CASSRVRSYEQYF. The CDR3 DNA reads as TGTGCCAGCTCCCGTGTACGGAGCTACGAGCAGTACTTC.

This chain connects TRBV9 to TRBJ2-1; D is perhaps TRBD1 (6 bases). The V gene lost 2 bases and the J gene lost 7 bases, with 10 bases spanning the gap. The CDR3 spans 13 residues. CDR1 is SGDLS, CDR2 YYNGEE, per germline. This chain's CDR3 is CASSVSTGNEQFF. The CDR3, as DNA: TGTGCCAGCAGCGTTTCTACAGGGAATGAGCAGTTCTTC.

The chain couples TRBV27 to TRBJ1-5; D remains unclear. CDR1 is MNHEY and CDR2 is SMNVEV in the germline V gene (reference sequence). The CDR3 contains 16 residues. The V gene lost 8 bases and the J gene lost 1 base, with 18 bases spanning the gap. The CDR3 is CASGLRKRGSNQPQHF. The CDR3 bases are TGTGCCAGCGGATTAAGGAAGCGGGGAAGCAATCAGCCCCAGCATTTT.

This chain connects TRBV12-5 to TRBJ1-1; D remains ambiguous. The CDR3 covers 11 residues. Trimming took 2 bases from V and 13 from J, leaving 11 bases between them. CDR1 is LGHNT, CDR2 FRNRAP, per germline. The CDR3 nucleotides read TGTGCTAGTGGTTTGAACAGCATAGGTTTCTTT. Translation: CASGLNSIGFF. Variable domain in full (rest from reference TRBV12-5 and TRBJ1-1): DARVTQTPRHKVTEMGQEVTMRCQPILGHNTVFWYRQTMMQGLELLAYFRNRAPLDDSGMPKDRFSAEMPDATLATLKIQPSEPRDSAVYFCASGLNSIGFFGQGTRLTVV.

This chain uses TRBV9 with TRBJ2-5; D is possibly TRBD2 (6 bases). Germline V gives CDR1 SGDLS, CDR2 YYNGEE. Trimming removed 3 bases from V and 0 bases from J, with 9 bases in between. This CDR3 is built from 14 residues. CDR3 residues: CASSAGLNQETQYF. The CDR3 region has the DNA TGTGCCAGCAGCGCCGGACTAAACCAAGAGACCCAGTACTTC.

The chain links TRBV13 to TRBJ2-7, with a tentative D call TRBD2 (5 bases). Germline V lookup: CDR1 PRHDT, CDR2 FYEKMQ (reference sequence). V shed 3 bases and J shed 0 bases, with 9 bases lying between them. The CDR3 runs 14 residues. The CDR3 DNA is TGTGCCAGCAGCTTTGGACGGGGCTCCTACGAGCAGTACTTC. It translates to CASSFGRGSYEQYF.